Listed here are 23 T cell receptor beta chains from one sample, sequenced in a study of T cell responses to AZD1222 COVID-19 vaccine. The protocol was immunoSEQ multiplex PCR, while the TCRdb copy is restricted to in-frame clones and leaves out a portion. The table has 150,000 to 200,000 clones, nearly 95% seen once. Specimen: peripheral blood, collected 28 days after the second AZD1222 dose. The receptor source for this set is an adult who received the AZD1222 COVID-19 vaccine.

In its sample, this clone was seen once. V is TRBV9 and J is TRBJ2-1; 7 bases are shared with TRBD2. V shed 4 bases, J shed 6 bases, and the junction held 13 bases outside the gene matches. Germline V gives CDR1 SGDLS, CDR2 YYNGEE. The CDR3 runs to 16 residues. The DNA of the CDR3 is TGTGCCAGCAGCCCCCATTGGGGGGGGGTCCGCAATGAGCAGTTCTTC. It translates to CASSPHWGGVRNEQFF.

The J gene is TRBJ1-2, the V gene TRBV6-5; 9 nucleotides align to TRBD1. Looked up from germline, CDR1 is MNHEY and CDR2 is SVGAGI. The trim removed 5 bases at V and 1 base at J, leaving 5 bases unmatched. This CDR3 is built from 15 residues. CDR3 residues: CASSRRTGDNYGYTF. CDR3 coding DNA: TGTGCCAGCAGTCGACGGACAGGGGATAACTATGGCTACACCTTC.

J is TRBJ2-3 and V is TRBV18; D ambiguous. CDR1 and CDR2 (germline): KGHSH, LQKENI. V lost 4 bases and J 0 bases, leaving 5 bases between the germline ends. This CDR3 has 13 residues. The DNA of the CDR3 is TGTGCCAGCTCACTATCAAGCACAGATACGCAGTATTTT. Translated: CASSLSSTDTQYF.

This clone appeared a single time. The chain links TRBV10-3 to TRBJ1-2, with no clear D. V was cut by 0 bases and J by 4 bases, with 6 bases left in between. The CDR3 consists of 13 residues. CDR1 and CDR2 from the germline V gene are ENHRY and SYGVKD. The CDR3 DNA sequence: TGTGCCATCAGTGAGTCGGGTCCCTATGGCTACACCTTC. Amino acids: CAISESGPYGYTF.

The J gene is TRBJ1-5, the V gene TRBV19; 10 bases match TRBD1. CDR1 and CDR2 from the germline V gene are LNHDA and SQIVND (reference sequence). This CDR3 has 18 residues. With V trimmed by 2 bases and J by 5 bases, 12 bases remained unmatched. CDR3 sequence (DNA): TGTGCCAGTAGTATATCCGCGTCGAGACAGGGGGCATATCAGCCCCAGCATTTT. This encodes CASSISASRQGAYQPQHF.

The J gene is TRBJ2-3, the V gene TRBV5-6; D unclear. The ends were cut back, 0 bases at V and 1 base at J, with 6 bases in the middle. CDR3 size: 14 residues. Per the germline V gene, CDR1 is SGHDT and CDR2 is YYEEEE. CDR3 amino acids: CASSLGTRTDTQYF. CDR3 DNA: TGTGCCAGCAGCTTGGGTACCCGCACAGATACGCAGTATTTT.

CDR3 DNA sequence: TGTGCCAGCAGCCCGCGGACAGGGAGAGCTTTCTTT. It is translated as CASSPRTGRAFF. The chain combines TRBV7-9 with TRBJ1-1; the match to TRBD1 covers 8 bases. This CDR3 is 12 amino acids long. Germline V gene data show CDR1 as SEHNR and CDR2 as FQNEAQ (reference sequence). The V segment lost 5 bases and the J segment 10 bases; nucleotides outside the gene matches: 6.

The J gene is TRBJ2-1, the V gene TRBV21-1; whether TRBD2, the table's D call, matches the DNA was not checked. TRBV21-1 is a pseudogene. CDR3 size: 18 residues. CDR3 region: CASSKPPGLARTYNEQFF. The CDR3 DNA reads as TGTGCCAGCAGCAAACCCCCTGGGCTAGCGCGTACCTACAATGAGCAGTTCTTC.

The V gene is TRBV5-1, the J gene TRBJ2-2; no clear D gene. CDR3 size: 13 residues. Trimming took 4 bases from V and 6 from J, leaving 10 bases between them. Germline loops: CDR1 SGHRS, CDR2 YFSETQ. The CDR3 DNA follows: TGCGCCAGCAGCCCTGCAGGCCCCGGGGAGCTGTTTTTT. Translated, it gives CASSPAGPGELFF.

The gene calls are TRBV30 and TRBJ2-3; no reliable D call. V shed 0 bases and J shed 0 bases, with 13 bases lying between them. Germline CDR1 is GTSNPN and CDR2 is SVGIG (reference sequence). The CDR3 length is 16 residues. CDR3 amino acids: CAWSVSSSPSTDTQYF. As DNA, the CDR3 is TGTGCCTGGAGTGTATCTTCCTCCCCAAGCACAGATACGCAGTATTTT.

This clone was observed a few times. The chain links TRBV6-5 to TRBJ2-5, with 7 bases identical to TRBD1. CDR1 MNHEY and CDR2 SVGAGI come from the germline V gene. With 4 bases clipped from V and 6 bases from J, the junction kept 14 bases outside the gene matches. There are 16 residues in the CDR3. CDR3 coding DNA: TGTGCCAGCAGTTTCAACCCACGAGGGGGCAGAAAGACCCAGTACTTC. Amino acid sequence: CASSFNPRGGRKTQYF.

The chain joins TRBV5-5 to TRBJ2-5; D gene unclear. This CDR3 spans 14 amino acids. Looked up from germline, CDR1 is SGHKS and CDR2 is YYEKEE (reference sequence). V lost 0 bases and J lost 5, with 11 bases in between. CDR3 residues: CASSLDLVTETQYF. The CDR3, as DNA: TGTGCCAGCAGCTTGGATCTAGTGACGGAGACCCAGTACTTC.

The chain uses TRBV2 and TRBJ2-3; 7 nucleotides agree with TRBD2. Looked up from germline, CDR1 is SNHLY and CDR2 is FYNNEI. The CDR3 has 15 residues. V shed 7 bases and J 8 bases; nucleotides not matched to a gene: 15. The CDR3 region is CASTEGAGPAGTQYF. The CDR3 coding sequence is TGTGCCAGCACCGAGGGAGCGGGGCCGGCGGGTACGCAGTATTTT.

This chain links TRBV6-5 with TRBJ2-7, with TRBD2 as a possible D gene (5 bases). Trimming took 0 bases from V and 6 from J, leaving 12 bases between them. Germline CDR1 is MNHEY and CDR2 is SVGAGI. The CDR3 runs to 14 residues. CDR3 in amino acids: CASSYSSSFSEQYF. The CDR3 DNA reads TGTGCCAGCAGTTACTCCTCTAGCTTTTCCGAGCAGTACTTC.

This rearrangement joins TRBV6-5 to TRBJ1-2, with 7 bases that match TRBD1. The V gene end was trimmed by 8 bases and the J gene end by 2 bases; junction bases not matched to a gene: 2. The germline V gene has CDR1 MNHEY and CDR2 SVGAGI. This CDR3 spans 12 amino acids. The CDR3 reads CASQTGNYGYTF. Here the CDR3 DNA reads TGTGCCAGCCAGACAGGGAACTATGGCTACACCTTC.

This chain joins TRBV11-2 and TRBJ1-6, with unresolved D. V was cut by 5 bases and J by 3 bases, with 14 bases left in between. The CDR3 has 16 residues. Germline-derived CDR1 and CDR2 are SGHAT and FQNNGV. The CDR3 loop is CASSIRSYNYNSPLHF. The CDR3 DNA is TGTGCCAGCAGCATCAGGAGTTATAACTATAATTCACCCCTCCACTTT.

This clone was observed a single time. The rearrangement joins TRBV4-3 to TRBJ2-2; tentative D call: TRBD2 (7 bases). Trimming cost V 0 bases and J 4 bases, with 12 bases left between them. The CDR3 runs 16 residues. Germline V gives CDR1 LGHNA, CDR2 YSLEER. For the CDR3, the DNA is TGCGCCAGCAGCCAAGATGAGGCGGGGGCCACCGGGGAGCTGTTTTTT. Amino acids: CASSQDEAGATGELFF.

Here the CDR3 reads CASSRQGPATNEKLFF. The CDR3 region has the DNA TGCGCCAGCAGCCGACAGGGCCCTGCAACTAATGAAAAACTGTTTTTT. The chain carries TRBV5-1 and TRBJ1-4; 7 bases are shared with TRBD1. The CDR3 is made up of 16 amino acids. Trimming removed 4 bases from V and 0 bases from J; junction bases left unmatched: 6. Germline loops: CDR1 SGHRS, CDR2 YFSETQ.

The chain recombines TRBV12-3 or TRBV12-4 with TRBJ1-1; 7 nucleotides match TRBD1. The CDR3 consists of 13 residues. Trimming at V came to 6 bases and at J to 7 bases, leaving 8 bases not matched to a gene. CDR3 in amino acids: CASRNLGTVEAFF. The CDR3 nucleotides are TGTGCCAGCAGAAACCTAGGGACAGTTGAAGCTTTCTTT.

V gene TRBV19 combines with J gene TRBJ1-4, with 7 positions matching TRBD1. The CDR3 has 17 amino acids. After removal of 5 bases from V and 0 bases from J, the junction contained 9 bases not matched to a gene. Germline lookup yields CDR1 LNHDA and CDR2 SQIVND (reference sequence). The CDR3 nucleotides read TGTGCCAGTAGTGGGGGGGCAACAGGGGCAACTAATGAAAAACTGTTTTTT. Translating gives CASSGGATGATNEKLFF.

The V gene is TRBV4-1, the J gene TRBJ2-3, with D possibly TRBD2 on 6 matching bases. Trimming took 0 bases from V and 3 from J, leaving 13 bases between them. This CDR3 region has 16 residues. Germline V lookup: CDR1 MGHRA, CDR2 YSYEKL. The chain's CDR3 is CASSQDVIGSTDTQYF. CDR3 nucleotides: TGCGCCAGCAGCCAAGACGTAATCGGGAGTACAGATACGCAGTATTTT.

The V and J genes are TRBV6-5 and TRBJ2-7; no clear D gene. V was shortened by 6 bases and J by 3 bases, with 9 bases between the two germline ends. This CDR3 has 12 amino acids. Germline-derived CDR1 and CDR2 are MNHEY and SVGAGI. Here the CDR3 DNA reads TGTGCCAGCAGGGGCGGCGGCTACGAGCAGTACTTC. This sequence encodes CASRGGGYEQYF.

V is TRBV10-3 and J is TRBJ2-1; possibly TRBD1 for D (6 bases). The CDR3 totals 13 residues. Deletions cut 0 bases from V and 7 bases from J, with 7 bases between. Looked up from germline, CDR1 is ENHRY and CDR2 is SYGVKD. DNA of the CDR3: TGTGCCATCAGTGAGTCGACAGGAAATGAGCAGTTCTTC. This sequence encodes CAISESTGNEQFF.